This T cell receptor (beta chain) was sequenced during a study of OX40 agonist ivuxolimab in advanced cancers. At the level of the study: Patients got intravenous ivuxolimab at 0.01 to 10 mg/kg every 2 weeks. Broader study findings: Those patients achieving a partial response at 0.1-3.0 mg/kg showed among the lowest clonal expansion.

The germline V gene has CDR1 SGHRS and CDR2 YFSETQ. CDR3 length equals 15 residues. The V and J ends lost 3 bases and 7 bases, in that order; junction bases with no gene match: 5. The data were produced by immunoSEQ multiplex PCR, yet TCRdb's version contains in-frame clones alone and is incomplete. The table lists tens of thousands of clones, 75% to 80% of them singletons. Note on this clone: Its antigen is not identified.

The sequence came from an adult with an advanced solid tumor such as melanoma, head and neck, liver or kidney cancer. This chain links TRBV5-1 with TRBJ2-1; 12 bases fit TRBD2. Sequencing was performed on CD4+ or CD8+ T cells sorted from blood, taken in a trial of the OX40 agonist ivuxolimab. The CDR3 coding sequence is TGCGCCAGCAGCTCACTAGGGACTAGCGGGAATGAGCAGTTCTTC. It translates to CASSSLGTSGNEQFF.